This T cell receptor (beta chain) is from a study of cytomegalovirus exposure and HLA in healthy donors. The PCR employed 60 Vbeta primers together with 13 Jbeta primers. Repertoires were generated with immunoSEQ multiplex PCR, while TCRdb's copy carries only in-frame clones and drops some. The repertoire holds over 95,000 clones, with around 68% as singletons. CDR1 and CDR2 from the germline V gene are MGHDK and SYGVNS. This CDR3 is built from 13 residues. The V segment lost 8 bases and the J segment 4 bases; nucleotides outside the gene matches: 4. This TCR derives from a woman aged 40 to 55 in good health and CMV-seropositive. The specimen was PBMCs. The chain couples TRBV25-1 to TRBJ1-1, with TRBD1 matching over 10 bases. The CDR3 sequence is CASRDRGVTEAFF. In DNA form, the CDR3 reads TGTGCCAGCCGGGACAGGGGCGTCACTGAAGCTTTCTTT.